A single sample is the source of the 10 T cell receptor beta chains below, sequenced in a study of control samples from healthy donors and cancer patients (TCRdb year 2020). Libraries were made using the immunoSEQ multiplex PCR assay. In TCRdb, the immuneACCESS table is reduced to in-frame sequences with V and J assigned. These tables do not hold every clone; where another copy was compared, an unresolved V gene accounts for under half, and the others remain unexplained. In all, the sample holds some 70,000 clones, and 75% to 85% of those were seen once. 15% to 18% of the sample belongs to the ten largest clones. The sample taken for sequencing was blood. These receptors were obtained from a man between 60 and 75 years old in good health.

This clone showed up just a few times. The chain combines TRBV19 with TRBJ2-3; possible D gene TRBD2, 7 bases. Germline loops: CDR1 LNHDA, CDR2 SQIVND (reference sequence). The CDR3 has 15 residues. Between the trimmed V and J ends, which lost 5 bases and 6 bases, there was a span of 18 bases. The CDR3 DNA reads TGTGCCAGTAGTCCAGGAGCGGGGAGGGGGGATACGCAGTATTTT. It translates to CASSPGAGRGDTQYF.

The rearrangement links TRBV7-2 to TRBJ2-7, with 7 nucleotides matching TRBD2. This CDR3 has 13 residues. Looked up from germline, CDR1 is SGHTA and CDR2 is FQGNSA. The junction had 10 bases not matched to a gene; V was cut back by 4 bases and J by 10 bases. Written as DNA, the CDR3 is TGTGCCAGCAGCTCTAGCGGATCTTTGGTACAGTACTTC. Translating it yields CASSSSGSLVQYF.

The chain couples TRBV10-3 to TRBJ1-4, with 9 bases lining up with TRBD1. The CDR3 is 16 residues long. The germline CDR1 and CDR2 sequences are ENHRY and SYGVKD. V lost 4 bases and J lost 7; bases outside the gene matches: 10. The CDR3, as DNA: TGTGCCATCAGTGGGGGACAGGGACCGTACGGTGAAAAACTGTTTTTT. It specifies CAISGGQGPYGEKLFF.

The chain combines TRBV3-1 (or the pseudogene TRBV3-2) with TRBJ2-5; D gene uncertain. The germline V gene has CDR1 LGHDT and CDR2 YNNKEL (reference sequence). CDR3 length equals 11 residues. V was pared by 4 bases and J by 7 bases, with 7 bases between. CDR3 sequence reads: CASSLQRTQYF. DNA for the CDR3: TGTGCCAGCAGCCTGCAGCGGACCCAGTACTTC.

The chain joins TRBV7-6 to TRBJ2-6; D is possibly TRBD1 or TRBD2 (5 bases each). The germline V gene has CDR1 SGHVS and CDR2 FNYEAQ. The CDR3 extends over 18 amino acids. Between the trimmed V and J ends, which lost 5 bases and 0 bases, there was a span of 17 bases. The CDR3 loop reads CASSPGPQTSSGANVLTF. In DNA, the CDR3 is TGTGCCAGCAGCCCGGGACCACAGACGAGCTCTGGGGCCAACGTCCTGACTTTC.

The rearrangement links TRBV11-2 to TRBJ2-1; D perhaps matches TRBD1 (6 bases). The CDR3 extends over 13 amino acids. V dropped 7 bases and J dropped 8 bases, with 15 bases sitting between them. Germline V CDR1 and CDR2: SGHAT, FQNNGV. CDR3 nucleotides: TGTGCCAGCACCCTACAGGGATTCTATGAGCAGTTCTTC. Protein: CASTLQGFYEQFF.

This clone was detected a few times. The DNA for the CDR3 is TGTGCCAGCAGCCAACGACTAGTCGCCTACAATGAGCAGTTCTTC. Translating it yields CASSQRLVAYNEQFF. This chain links TRBV5-8 with TRBJ2-1, with D perhaps TRBD2 (6 bases). Trimming cost V 4 bases and J 2 bases, with 13 bases left between them. CDR1 SGHTS and CDR2 YDEGEE come from the germline V gene. The length of the CDR3 is 15 residues.

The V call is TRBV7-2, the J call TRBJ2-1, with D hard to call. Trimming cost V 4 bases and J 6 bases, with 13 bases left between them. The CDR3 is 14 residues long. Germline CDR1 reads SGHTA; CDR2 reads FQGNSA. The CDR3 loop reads CASSSRSELNEQFF. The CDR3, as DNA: TGTGCCAGCAGCTCCCGTAGTGAGCTCAATGAGCAGTTCTTC.

This CDR3 is CSVGGVNEPQHF. The CDR3 DNA sequence: TGCAGCGTGGGGGGGGTTAATGAGCCCCAGCATTTT. This chain links TRBV29-1 with TRBJ1-5; TRBD1 might be the D (5 bases). Germline CDR1 SQVTM, CDR2 ANQGSEA. V was cut by 6 bases and J by 8 bases, with 14 bases left in between. The CDR3 runs 12 residues.

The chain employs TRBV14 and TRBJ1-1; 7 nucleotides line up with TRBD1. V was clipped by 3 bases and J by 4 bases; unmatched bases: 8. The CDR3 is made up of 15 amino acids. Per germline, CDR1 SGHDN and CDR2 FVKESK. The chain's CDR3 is CASSQRQGTGTEAFF. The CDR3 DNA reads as TGTGCCAGCAGCCAGAGACAGGGAACGGGCACTGAAGCTTTCTTT.